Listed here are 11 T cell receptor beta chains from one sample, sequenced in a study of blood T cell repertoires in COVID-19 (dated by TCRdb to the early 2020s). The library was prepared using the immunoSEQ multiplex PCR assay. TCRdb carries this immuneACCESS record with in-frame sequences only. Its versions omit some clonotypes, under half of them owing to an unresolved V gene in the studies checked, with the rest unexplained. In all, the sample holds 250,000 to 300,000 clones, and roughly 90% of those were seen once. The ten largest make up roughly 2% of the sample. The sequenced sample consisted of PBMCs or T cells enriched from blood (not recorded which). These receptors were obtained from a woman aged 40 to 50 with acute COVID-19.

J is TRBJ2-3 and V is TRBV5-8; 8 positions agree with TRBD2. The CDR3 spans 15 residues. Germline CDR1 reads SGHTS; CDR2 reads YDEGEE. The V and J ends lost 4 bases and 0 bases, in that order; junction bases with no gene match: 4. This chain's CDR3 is CASSTPGGSTDTQYF. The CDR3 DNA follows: TGTGCCAGCAGCACGCCGGGAGGGAGCACAGATACGCAGTATTTT.

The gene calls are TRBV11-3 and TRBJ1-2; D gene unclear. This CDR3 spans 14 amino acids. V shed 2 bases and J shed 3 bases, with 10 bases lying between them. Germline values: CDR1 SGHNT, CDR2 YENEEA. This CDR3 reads CASSLLGSHYGYTF. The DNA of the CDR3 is TGTGCCAGCAGCTTACTAGGTTCCCACTATGGCTACACCTTC.

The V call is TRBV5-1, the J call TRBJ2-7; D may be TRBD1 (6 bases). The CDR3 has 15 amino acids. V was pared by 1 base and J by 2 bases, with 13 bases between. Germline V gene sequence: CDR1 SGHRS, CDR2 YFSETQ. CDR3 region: CASSLKQGGPYEQYF. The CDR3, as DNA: TGCGCCAGCAGCTTGAAACAGGGTGGGCCCTACGAGCAGTACTTC.

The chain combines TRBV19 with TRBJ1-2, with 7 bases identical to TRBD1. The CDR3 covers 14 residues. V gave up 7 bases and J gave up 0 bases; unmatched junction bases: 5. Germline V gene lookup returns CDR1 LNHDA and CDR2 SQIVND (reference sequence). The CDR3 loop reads CASTHRGTNYGYTF. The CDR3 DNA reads TGTGCCAGTACCCACAGGGGAACTAACTATGGCTACACCTTC. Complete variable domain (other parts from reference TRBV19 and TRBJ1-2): DGGITQSPKYLFRKEGQNVTLSCEQNLNHDAMYWYRQDPGQGLRLIYYSQIVNDFQKGDIAEGYSVSREKKESFPLTVTSAQKNPTAFYLCASTHRGTNYGYTFGSGTRLTVV.

The DNA of the CDR3 is TGTGCCAGCAGTCCGACATATGGCCGAGAGACCCAGTACTTC. It translates to CASSPTYGRETQYF. The rearrangement uses TRBV27 and TRBJ2-5, with unresolved D. Trimming removed 5 bases from V and 4 bases from J, with 14 bases in between. CDR1 and CDR2 from the germline V gene are MNHEY and SMNVEV (reference sequence). The CDR3 has 14 amino acids.

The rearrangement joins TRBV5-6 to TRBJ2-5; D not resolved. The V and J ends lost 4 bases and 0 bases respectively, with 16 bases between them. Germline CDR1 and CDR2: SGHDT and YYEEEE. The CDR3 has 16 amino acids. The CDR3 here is CASSRSGWRNQETQYF. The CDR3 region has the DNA TGTGCCAGCAGCCGATCCGGGTGGCGGAACCAAGAGACCCAGTACTTC.

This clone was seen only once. The CDR3 sequence: CASSSRLAGGPNVLYEQYF. The CDR3 bases are TGTGCCAGCAGCTCACGACTAGCGGGGGGGCCGAACGTTCTCTACGAGCAGTACTTC. The rearrangement joins TRBV7-7 to TRBJ2-7; 14 bases are shared with TRBD2. J was trimmed by 3 bases and V by 4 bases; bases with no gene match: 14. The CDR3 runs 19 residues. Germline V gives CDR1 SSHAT, CDR2 FNYEAQ (reference sequence). The whole variable domain, filled in from reference TRBV7-7 and TRBJ2-7, reads GAGVSQSPRYKVTKRGQDVTLRCDPISSHATLYWYQQALGQGPEFLTYFNYEAQPDKSGLPSDRFSAERPEGSISTLTIQRTEQRDSAMYRCASSSRLAGGPNVLYEQYFGPGTRLTVT.

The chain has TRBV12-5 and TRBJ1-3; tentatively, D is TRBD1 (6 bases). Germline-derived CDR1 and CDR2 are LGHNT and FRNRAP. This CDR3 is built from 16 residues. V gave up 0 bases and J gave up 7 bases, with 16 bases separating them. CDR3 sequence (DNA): TGTGCTAGTGGTTTGGTACGTCAGGGGTTTAGGAACACCATATATTTT. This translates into CASGLVRQGFRNTIYF.

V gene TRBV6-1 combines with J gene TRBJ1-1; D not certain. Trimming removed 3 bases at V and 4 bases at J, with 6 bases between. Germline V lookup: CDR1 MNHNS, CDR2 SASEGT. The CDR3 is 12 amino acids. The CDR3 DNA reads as TGTGCCAGCAGTGATCTAGGCACTGAAGCTTTCTTT. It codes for CASSDLGTEAFF.

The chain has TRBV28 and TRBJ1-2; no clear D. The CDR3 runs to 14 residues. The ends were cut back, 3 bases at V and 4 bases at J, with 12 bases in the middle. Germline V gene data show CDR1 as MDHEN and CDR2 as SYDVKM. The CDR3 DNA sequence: TGTGCCAGCAGTTTGGCCCCCTTTGCCTATGGCTACACCTTC. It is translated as CASSLAPFAYGYTF.

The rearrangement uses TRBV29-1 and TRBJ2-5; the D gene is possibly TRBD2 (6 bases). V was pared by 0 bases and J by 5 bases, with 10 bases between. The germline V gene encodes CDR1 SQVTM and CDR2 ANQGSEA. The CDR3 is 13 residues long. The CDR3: CSVEEGGRETQYF. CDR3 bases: TGCAGCGTTGAAGAAGGAGGGCGGGAGACCCAGTACTTC.